The 24 T cell receptor beta chains listed next were all sequenced from one sample in a study of OX40 agonist ivuxolimab in advanced cancers. Libraries were prepared by immunoSEQ multiplex PCR; TCRdb keeps only in-frame clonotypes and omits some of them. Of some 100,000 clones listed, 70% to 90% were seen once; the top ten hold 0.82%. The specimen comprised CD4+ or CD8+ T cells sorted from blood, sampled in a trial of the OX40 agonist ivuxolimab. These receptors were taken from an adult with an advanced solid tumor such as melanoma, head and neck, liver or kidney cancer.

This clone was seen a handful of times. This rearrangement joins TRBV19 to TRBJ2-3; D gene ambiguous. This CDR3 has 11 residues. The germline V and J ends were trimmed by 6 bases and 5 bases, with 6 bases remaining between them. Germline loops: CDR1 LNHDA, CDR2 SQIVND (reference sequence). The CDR3 region is CASRTGDTQYF. CDR3 bases: TGTGCCAGTAGAACGGGAGATACGCAGTATTTT.

The chain has TRBV9 and TRBJ2-3; TRBD2 matches at 8 bases. This CDR3 comprises 13 residues. Germline CDR1 SGDLS, CDR2 YYNGEE. With V trimmed by 6 bases and J by 4 bases, 4 bases remained unmatched. CDR3: CASNPGGSDTQYF. The CDR3 nucleotides read TGTGCCAGCAACCCGGGGGGGTCAGATACGCAGTATTTT.

V gene TRBV4-1 combines with J gene TRBJ2-1, with 8 nucleotides matching TRBD2. With 4 bases clipped from V and 7 bases from J, the junction kept 12 bases outside the gene matches. CDR1 and CDR2 (germline): MGHRA, YSYEKL. This CDR3 spans 16 amino acids. The CDR3 DNA follows: TGCGCCAGCAGCCCATGGGGGAGCGGGAGTCGGAATGAGCAGTTCTTC. Its translation: CASSPWGSGSRNEQFF.

This chain uses TRBV9 with TRBJ2-1; TRBD2 aligns across 10 bases. Germline V gene data show CDR1 as SGDLS and CDR2 as YYNGEE. The CDR3 has 16 residues. The trim removed 0 bases at V and 8 bases at J, leaving 8 bases unmatched. The CDR3 is CASSVGPSGSLYEQFF. In DNA, the CDR3 is TGTGCCAGCAGCGTAGGTCCTAGCGGGAGCTTATATGAGCAGTTCTTC.

The chain is built from TRBV7-3 and TRBJ2-5, with 7 bases aligning to TRBD1. V lost 5 bases to trimming and J lost 5 bases; unmatched junction nucleotides: 11. Germline CDR1 and CDR2: SGHTA and FQGTGA. The CDR3 is made up of 15 amino acids. The CDR3 region has the DNA TGTGCCAGCAGCGCGTTCGGACAGGCTGCGGAGACCCAGTACTTC. As protein: CASSAFGQAAETQYF.

The chain links TRBV7-8 to TRBJ2-2, with 13 positions matching TRBD2. Germline V CDR1 and CDR2: SGHVS, FQNEAQ. The CDR3 loop spans 17 amino acids. J lost 6 bases, V lost 0 bases, and 4 bases had no gene match. The CDR3 region is CASSLAGLAGLAGELFF. The CDR3 nucleotides read TGTGCCAGCAGCTTAGCGGGACTAGCGGGGCTCGCCGGGGAGCTGTTTTTT.

The chain employs TRBV5-4 and TRBJ1-2; no clear D gene. V lost 2 bases and J 5 bases, leaving 7 bases between the germline ends. The CDR3 loop spans 12 amino acids. Germline-derived CDR1 and CDR2 are SGHNT and YYREEE (reference sequence). The CDR3 loop is CASSFGLYGYTF. The CDR3 DNA follows: TGTGCCAGCAGCTTCGGGCTGTATGGCTACACCTTC.

The chain carries TRBV2 and TRBJ1-6; D ambiguous. The length of the CDR3 is 15 residues. Trimming took 6 bases from V and 9 from J, leaving 18 bases between them. Germline V gene lookup returns CDR1 SNHLY and CDR2 FYNNEI. CDR3 nucleotides: TGTGCCAGCAGCAAGGACCGGGCGCGGGGTTCACCCCTCCACTTT. This translates into CASSKDRARGSPLHF. The full variable domain, completed using reference TRBV2 and TRBJ1-6, is EPEVTQTPSHQVTQMGQEVILRCVPISNHLYFYWYRQILGQKVEFLVSFYNNEISEKSEIFDDQFSVERPDGSNFTLKIRSTKLEDSAMYFCASSKDRARGSPLHFGNGTRLTVT.

This chain uses TRBV6-5 with TRBJ1-3; D gene uncertain. The CDR3 totals 13 residues. V gave up 5 bases and J gave up 2 bases, with 7 bases separating them. Germline-derived CDR1 and CDR2 are MNHEY and SVGAGI. The CDR3 DNA sequence: TGTGCCAGCAGTCGAGGGCCTGGAAACACCATATATTTT. This encodes CASSRGPGNTIYF.

The V call is TRBV29-1, the J call TRBJ2-2; 10 nucleotides agree with TRBD2. Looked up from germline, CDR1 is SQVTM and CDR2 is ANQGSEA. J was trimmed by 1 base and V by 6 bases; bases with no gene match: 8. This CDR3 has 16 amino acids. CDR3 coding DNA: TGCAGCGTGGGGGGGACTAGCGACTGGAACACCGGGGAGCTGTTTTTT. Residues: CSVGGTSDWNTGELFF.

J is TRBJ1-6 and V is TRBV10-2; D is undetermined. In germline, CDR1 is WSHSY, CDR2 SAAADI. Deletions cut 1 base from V and 8 bases from J, with 6 bases between. This CDR3 is 13 amino acids long. The CDR3 sequence is CASSEFRDSPLHF. DNA for the CDR3: TGCGCCAGCAGTGAGTTTCGGGATTCACCCCTCCACTTT.

The CDR3 loop reads CASWKGGTEAFF. CDR3 DNA sequence: TGTGCCAGCTGGAAGGGAGGCACTGAAGCTTTCTTT. The genes are TRBV6-5 and TRBJ1-1; D remains unclear. Germline lookup yields CDR1 MNHEY and CDR2 SVGAGI. The V end lost 8 bases, the J end lost 4 bases, and 11 bases lay between the germline ends. The CDR3 totals 12 residues.

The V call is TRBV6-5, the J call TRBJ2-7, with TRBD1 matching 8 bases. V gave up 4 bases and J gave up 5 bases; unmatched junction bases: 7. CDR3 size: 14 residues. The germline V gene has CDR1 MNHEY and CDR2 SVGAGI. CDR3 coding DNA: TGTGCCAGCAGTTCCCCGGCAGGGGGCCACGAGCAGTACTTC. Amino acid sequence: CASSSPAGGHEQYF.

This chain links TRBV6-1 with TRBJ1-2, with 12 positions matching TRBD1. Losses at the gene ends were 7 bases for V and 3 bases for J; bases not matched to a gene: 6. Germline V gene data show CDR1 as MNHNS and CDR2 as SASEGT. The CDR3 is 15 residues long. CDR3 in DNA: TGTGCCAGCATTTCCGGGACAGGGGGCGACTATGGCTACACCTTC. Its translation: CASISGTGGDYGYTF.

The chain combines TRBV29-1 with TRBJ1-2, with a possible D match to TRBD1 (5 bases). Germline lookup yields CDR1 SQVTM and CDR2 ANQGSEA. The CDR3 consists of 13 residues. The V gene lost 7 bases and the J gene lost 7 bases, with 19 bases spanning the gap. The CDR3 is CSAWGQYGLGYTF. As DNA, the CDR3 is TGCAGCGCCTGGGGCCAGTACGGGCTTGGCTACACCTTC.

V gene TRBV5-1 combines with J gene TRBJ2-1, with D unclear. Per germline, CDR1 SGHRS and CDR2 YFSETQ. The CDR3 has 13 amino acids. V lost 5 bases and J 8 bases, leaving 14 bases between the germline ends. The CDR3 protein is CASSDPPGDEQFF. In DNA, the CDR3 is TGCGCCAGCAGTGACCCTCCCGGAGATGAGCAGTTCTTC. Supplemented by reference TRBV5-1 and TRBJ2-1, the full variable domain reads KAGVTQTPRYLIKTRGQQVTLSCSPISGHRSVSWYQQTPGQGLQFLFEYFSETQRNKGNFPGRFSGRQFSNSRSEMNVSTLELGDSALYLCASSDPPGDEQFFGPGTRLTVL.

A remark on this clone: This sample also contains other DNA sequences that code for the same CDR3. The genes are TRBV29-1 and TRBJ1-4; the D gene is possibly TRBD1 (5 bases). Per germline, CDR1 SQVTM and CDR2 ANQGSEA. The CDR3 is 13 amino acids. Trimming stripped 6 bases from V and 3 bases from J, with 11 bases between. As DNA, the CDR3 is TGCAGCGTCGTCAGGGACTCTAATGAAAAACTGTTTTTT. Translated, it gives CSVVRDSNEKLFF.

The J gene is TRBJ1-5, the V gene TRBV28; D ambiguous. The CDR3 is 16 amino acids. Germline CDR1 reads MDHEN; CDR2 reads SYDVKM. V lost 10 bases and J lost 5, with 24 bases in between. The CDR3 is CATRRSPRGTDQPQHF. The CDR3 coding sequence is TGTGCCACCCGAAGGTCTCCCCGGGGAACGGATCAGCCCCAGCATTTT.

The CDR3 DNA sequence: TGTGCCAGCTCACCGGAACCCAGGAGGTTAGCTTTCTTT. Amino acids: CASSPEPRRLAFF. The gene calls are TRBV18 and TRBJ1-1; no clear D gene. Trimming left V 3 bases short and J 10 bases short, with 15 bases between. The CDR3 sequence is 13 residues long. CDR1 is KGHSH and CDR2 is LQKENI in the germline V gene.

CDR3 loop: CASSSGMGGYTNGYTF. As DNA, the CDR3 is TGTGCCAGCAGTTCCGGTATGGGAGGGTATACTAATGGCTACACCTTC. The rearrangement links TRBV27 to TRBJ1-2; D call uncertain. Trimming shortened V by 4 bases and J by 6 bases, and 21 bases separated the two germline ends. Germline loops: CDR1 MNHEY, CDR2 SMNVEV (reference sequence). This CDR3 has 16 residues.

The chain employs TRBV5-1 and TRBJ2-3; TRBD2 aligns across 9 bases. After removal of 6 bases from V and 2 bases from J, the junction contained 7 bases not matched to a gene. From germline, CDR1 is SGHRS and CDR2 YFSETQ. The CDR3 covers 15 residues. The CDR3 DNA follows: TGCGCCAGCACCCTCCCTAGCGGGAACACAGATACGCAGTATTTT. Protein: CASTLPSGNTDTQYF. The full variable domain, rest sourced from reference TRBV5-1 and TRBJ2-3, is KAGVTQTPRYLIKTRGQQVTLSCSPISGHRSVSWYQQTPGQGLQFLFEYFSETQRNKGNFPGRFSGRQFSNSRSEMNVSTLELGDSALYLCASTLPSGNTDTQYFGPGTRLTVL.

This chain joins TRBV7-9 and TRBJ1-2; D unresolved. The CDR3 has 15 residues. Deletions cut 4 bases from V and 0 bases from J, with 12 bases between. In germline, CDR1 is SEHNR, CDR2 FQNEAQ (reference sequence). Written as DNA, the CDR3 is TGTGCCAGCAGCTCCCTAGTCACAGCTAACTATGGCTACACCTTC. Residues: CASSSLVTANYGYTF.

The chain carries TRBV25-1 and TRBJ2-1; 8 bases fit TRBD2. Germline V lookup: CDR1 MGHDK, CDR2 SYGVNS. The CDR3 is 15 residues long. V gave up 5 bases and J gave up 0 bases; unmatched junction bases: 3. CDR3 DNA: TGTGCCAGCAGTTCCAGCGGGAGCTCCTACAATGAGCAGTTCTTC. Its protein is CASSSSGSSYNEQFF.

The V and J genes are TRBV28 and TRBJ2-2; D possibly corresponds to TRBD2 (7 bases). The germline V gene encodes CDR1 MDHEN and CDR2 SYDVKM. The CDR3 spans 14 residues. Trimming pared 7 bases from V and 4 bases from J, leaving 13 bases between. CDR3 residues: CASIMGGRTGELFF. The CDR3 bases are TGTGCCAGCATTATGGGGGGGCGCACCGGGGAGCTGTTTTTT.